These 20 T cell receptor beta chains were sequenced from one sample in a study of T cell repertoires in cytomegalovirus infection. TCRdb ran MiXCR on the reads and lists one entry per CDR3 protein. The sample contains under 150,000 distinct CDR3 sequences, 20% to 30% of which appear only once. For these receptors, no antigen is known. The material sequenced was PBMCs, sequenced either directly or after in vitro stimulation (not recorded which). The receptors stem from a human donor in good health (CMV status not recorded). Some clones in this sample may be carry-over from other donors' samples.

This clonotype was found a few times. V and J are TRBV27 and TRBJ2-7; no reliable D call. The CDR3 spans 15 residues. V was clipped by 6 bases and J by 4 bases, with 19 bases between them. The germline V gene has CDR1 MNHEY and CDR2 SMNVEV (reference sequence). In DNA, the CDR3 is TGTGCCAGCAGCCCCGGTGGCGCAGGAATTTACGAGCAGTACTTC. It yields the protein CASSPGGAGIYEQYF.

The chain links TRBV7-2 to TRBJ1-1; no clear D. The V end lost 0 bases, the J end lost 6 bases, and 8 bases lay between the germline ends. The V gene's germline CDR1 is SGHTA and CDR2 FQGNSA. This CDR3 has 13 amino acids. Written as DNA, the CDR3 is TGTGCCAGCAGCTTAGCGCAGTCAGCTGAAGCTTTCTTT. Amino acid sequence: CASSLAQSAEAFF.

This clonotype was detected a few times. CDR3 in amino acids: CASSFVGSMNTEAFF. CDR3 coding DNA: TGTGCCAGCAGTTTCGTTGGGTCCATGAACACTGAAGCTTTCTTT. V and J are TRBV28 and TRBJ1-1; no clear D gene. The CDR3 extends over 15 amino acids. Germline-derived CDR1 and CDR2 are MDHEN and SYDVKM. Trimming removed 3 bases from V and 0 bases from J, with 11 bases in between.

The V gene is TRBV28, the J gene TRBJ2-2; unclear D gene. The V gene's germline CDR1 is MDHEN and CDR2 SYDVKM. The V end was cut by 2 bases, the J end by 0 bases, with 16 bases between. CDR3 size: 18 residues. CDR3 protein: CASSLLRRQNPNTGELFF. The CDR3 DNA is TGTGCCAGCAGTTTACTTCGGCGGCAGAACCCGAACACCGGGGAGCTGTTTTTT.

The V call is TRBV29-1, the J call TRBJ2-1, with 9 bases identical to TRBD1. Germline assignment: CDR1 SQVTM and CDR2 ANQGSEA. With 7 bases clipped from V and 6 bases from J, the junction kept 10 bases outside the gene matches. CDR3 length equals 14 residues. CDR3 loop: CSAVRDRAANEQFF. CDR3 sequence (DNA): TGCAGCGCAGTCCGGGACAGGGCTGCCAATGAGCAGTTCTTC.

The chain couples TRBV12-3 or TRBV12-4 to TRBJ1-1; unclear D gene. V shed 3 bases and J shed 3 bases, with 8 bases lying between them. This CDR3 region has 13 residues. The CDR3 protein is CASSFIEDTEAFF. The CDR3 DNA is TGTGCCAGCAGTTTCATTGAGGACACTGAAGCTTTCTTT.

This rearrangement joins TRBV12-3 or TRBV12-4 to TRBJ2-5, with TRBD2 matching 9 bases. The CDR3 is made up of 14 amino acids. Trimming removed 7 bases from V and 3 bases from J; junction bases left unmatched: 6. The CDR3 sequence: CASTSGLAEETQYF. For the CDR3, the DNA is TGTGCCAGCACCTCGGGACTAGCAGAAGAGACCCAGTACTTC.

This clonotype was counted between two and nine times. CDR3 in DNA: TGTGCCAGAGACAAGAGCCATAACTCCTACGAGCAGTACGTC. Its translation is CARDKSHNSYEQYV. The chain is built from TRBV7-8 and TRBJ2-7; D gene uncertain. V lost 9 bases to trimming and J lost 0 bases, with 15 bases between them. The CDR3 contains 14 residues. Per germline, CDR1 SGHVS and CDR2 FQNEAQ.

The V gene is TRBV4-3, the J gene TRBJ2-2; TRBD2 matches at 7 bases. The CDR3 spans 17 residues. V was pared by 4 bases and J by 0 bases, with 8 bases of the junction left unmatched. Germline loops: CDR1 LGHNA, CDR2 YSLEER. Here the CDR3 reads CASSRTGSGANTGELFF. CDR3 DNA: TGCGCCAGCAGCCGGACGGGGAGCGGGGCGAACACCGGGGAGCTGTTTTTT.

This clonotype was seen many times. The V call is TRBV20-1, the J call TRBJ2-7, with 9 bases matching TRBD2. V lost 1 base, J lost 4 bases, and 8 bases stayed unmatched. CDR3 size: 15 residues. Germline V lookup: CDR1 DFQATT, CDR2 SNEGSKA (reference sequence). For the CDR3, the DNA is TGCAGTGCTAGAGGGCTAGCGGGATTTGCGTACGAGCAGTACTTC. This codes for CSARGLAGFAYEQYF.

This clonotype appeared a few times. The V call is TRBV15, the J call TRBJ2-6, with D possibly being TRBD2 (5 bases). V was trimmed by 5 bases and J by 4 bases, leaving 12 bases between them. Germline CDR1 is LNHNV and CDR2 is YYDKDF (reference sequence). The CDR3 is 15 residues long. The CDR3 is CATSPEGAGANVLTF. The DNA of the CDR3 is TGTGCCACCAGCCCCGAGGGTGCCGGGGCCAACGTCCTGACTTTC.

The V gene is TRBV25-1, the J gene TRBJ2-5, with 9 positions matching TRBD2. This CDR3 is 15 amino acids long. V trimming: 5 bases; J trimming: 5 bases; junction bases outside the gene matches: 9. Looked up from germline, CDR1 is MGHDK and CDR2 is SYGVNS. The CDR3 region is CASSPFSGSGETQYF. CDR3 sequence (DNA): TGTGCCAGCAGTCCCTTTAGCGGGAGCGGGGAGACCCAGTACTTC.

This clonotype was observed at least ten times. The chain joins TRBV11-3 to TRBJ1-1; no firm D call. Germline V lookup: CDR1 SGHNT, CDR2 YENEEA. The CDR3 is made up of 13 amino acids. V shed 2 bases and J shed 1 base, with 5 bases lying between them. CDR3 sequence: CASSLWGNTEAFF. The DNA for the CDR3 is TGTGCCAGCAGCTTATGGGGGAACACTGAAGCTTTCTTT.

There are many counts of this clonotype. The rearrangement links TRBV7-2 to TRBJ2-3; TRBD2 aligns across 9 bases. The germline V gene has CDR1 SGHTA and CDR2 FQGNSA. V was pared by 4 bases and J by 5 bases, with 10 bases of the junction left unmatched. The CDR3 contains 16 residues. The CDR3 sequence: CASSSSTGGRVDTQYF. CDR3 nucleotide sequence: TGTGCCAGCAGCTCTTCGACGGGCGGGAGGGTAGATACGCAGTATTTT.

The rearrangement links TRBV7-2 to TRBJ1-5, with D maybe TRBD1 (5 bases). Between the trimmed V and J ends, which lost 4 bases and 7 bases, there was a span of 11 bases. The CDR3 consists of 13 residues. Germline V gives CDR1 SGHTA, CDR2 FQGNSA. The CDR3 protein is CASSSAGGQPQHF. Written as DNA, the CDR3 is TGTGCCAGCAGCTCGGCCGGGGGGCAGCCCCAGCATTTT.

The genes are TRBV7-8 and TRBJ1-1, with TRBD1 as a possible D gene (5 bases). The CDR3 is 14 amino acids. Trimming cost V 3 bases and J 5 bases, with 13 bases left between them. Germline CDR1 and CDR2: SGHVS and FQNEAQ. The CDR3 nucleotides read TGTGCCAGCAGCTTCCGGCGAGGGGAGACTGAAGCTTTCTTT. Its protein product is CASSFRRGETEAFF.

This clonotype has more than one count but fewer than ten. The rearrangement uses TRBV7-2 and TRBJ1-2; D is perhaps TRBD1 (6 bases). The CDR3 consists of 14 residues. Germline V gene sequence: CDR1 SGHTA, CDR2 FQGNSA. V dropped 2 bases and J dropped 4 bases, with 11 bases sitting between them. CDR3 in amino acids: CASSLNGGAYGYTF. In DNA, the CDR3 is TGTGCCAGCAGCTTAAATGGGGGGGCCTATGGCTACACCTTC.

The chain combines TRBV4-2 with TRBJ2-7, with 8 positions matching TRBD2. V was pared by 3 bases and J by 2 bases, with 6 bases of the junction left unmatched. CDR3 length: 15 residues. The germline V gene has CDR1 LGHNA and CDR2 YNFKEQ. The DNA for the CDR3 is TGTGCCAGCAGCCAGTCTTTAGCGGGAACCTACGAGCAGTACTTC. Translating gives CASSQSLAGTYEQYF.

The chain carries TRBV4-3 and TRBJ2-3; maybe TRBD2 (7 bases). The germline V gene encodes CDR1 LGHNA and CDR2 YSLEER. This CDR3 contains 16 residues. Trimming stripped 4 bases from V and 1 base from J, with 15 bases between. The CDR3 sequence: CASSREGRQGTDTQYF. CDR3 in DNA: TGCGCCAGCAGCCGGGAGGGAAGACAGGGCACAGATACGCAGTATTTT.

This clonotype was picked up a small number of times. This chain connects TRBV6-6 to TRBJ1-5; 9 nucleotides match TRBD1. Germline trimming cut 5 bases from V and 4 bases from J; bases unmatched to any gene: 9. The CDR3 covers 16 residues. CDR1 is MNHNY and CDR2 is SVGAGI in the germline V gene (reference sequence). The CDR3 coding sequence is TGTGCCAGCAGTCAAACCACAGGGGGCCGGAATCAGCCCCAGCATTTT. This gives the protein CASSQTTGGRNQPQHF.